This T cell receptor (beta chain) derives from a study of blood T cells in healthy people across ages. Study as a whole: Template switching captured about one barcoded beta molecule per two T cells.

For the second PCR, which ran for roughly 7 to 11 cycles, a sample-barcoded 5' primer and a J-beta primer mix were used. Template switching added a 12-random-nucleotide identifier to every cDNA molecule. Using its own MiXCR run on the 5' RACE reads, TCRdb lists one record per CDR3 protein. The data show 1.5 million to 2 million distinct CDR3 sequences, with around 42% seen just once and 20% to 25% held by the top ten. Study-wide points: Among T cells, TCR beta diversity per million cells dropped roughly linearly as age rose.

CDR1 and CDR2 from the germline V gene are DFQATT and SNEGSKA (reference sequence). Trimming removed 7 bases at V and 0 bases at J, with 13 bases between. CDR3 length: 13 amino acids. As regards this clonotype: Its antigen is still unknown.

What was sequenced was blood. This receptor was obtained from a human donor in good health. V is TRBV20-1 and J is TRBJ2-7; possible D gene TRBD2, 5 bases. Written as DNA, the CDR3 is TGCAGTGTAAACAGTGGAGGCTCCTACGAGCAGTACTTC. This sequence encodes CSVNSGGSYEQYF.